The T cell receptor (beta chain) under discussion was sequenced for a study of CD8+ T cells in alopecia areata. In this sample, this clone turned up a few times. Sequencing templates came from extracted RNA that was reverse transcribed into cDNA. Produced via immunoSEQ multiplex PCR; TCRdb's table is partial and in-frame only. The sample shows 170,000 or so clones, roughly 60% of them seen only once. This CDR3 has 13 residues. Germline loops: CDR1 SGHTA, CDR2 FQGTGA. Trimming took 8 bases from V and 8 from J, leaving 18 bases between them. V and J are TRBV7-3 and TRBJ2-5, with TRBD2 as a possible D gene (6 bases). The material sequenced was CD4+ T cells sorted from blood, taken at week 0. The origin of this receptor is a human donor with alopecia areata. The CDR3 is CASAVQSAGTQYF. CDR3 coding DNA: TGTGCCAGCGCGGTACAGTCAGCGGGTACCCAGTACTTC.